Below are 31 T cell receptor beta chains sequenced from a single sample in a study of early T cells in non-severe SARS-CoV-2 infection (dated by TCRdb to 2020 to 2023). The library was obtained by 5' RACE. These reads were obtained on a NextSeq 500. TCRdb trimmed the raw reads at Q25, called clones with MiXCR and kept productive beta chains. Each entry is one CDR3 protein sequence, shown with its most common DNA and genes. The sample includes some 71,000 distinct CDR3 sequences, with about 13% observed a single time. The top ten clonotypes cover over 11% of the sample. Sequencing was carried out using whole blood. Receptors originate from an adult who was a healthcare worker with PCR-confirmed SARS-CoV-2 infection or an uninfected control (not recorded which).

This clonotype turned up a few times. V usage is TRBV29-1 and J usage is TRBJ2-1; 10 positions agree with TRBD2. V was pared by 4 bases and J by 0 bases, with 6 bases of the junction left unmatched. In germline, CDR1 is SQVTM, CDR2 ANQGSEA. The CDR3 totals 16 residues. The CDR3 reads CSVVGLAGASYNEQFF. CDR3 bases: TGCAGCGTTGTCGGCCTAGCGGGGGCCTCCTACAATGAGCAGTTCTTC.

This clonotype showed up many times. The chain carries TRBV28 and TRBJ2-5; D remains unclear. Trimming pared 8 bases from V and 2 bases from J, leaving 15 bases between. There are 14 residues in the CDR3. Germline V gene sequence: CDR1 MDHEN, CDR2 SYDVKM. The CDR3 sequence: CASAPPSEQETQYF. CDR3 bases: TGTGCCAGCGCCCCACCATCGGAGCAAGAGACCCAGTACTTC.

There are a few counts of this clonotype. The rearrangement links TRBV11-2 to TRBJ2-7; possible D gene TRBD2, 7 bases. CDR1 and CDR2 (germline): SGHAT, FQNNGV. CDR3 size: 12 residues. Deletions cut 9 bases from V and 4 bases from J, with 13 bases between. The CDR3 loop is CASEGGQYEQYF. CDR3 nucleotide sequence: TGTGCCAGTGAGGGGGGGCAGTACGAGCAGTACTTC.

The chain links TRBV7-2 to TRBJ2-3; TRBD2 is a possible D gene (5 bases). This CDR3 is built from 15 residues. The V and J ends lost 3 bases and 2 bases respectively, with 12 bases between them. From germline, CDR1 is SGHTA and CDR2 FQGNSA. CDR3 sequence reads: CASSFQADATDTQYF. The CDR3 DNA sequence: TGTGCCAGCAGCTTTCAAGCGGACGCCACAGATACGCAGTATTTT.

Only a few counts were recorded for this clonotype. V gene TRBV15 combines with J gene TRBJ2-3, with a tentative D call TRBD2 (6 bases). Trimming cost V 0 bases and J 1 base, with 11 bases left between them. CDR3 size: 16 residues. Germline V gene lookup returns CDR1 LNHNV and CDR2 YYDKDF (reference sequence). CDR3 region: CATSRDEPGGTDTQYF. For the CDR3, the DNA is TGTGCCACCAGCAGAGATGAGCCGGGGGGCACAGATACGCAGTATTTT. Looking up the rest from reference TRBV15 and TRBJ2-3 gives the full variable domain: DAMVIQNPRYQVTQFGKPVTLSCSQTLNHNVMYWYQQKSSQAPKLLFHYYDKDFNNEADTPDNFQSRRPNTSFCFLDIRSPGLGDTAMYLCATSRDEPGGTDTQYFGPGTRLTVL.

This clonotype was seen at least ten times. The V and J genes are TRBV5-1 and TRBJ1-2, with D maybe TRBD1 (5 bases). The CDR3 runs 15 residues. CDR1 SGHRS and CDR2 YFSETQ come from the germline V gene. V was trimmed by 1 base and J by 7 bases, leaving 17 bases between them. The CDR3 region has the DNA TGCGCCAGCAGCTTGAGCTTGACAGCAAATGGTGGCTACACCTTC. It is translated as CASSLSLTANGGYTF.

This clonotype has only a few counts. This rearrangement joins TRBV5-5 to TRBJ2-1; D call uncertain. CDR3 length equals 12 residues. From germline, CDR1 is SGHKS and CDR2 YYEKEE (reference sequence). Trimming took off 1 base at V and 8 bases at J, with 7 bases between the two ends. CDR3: CASSLRVHEQFF. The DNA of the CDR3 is TGTGCCAGCAGCTTGAGGGTCCATGAGCAGTTCTTC.

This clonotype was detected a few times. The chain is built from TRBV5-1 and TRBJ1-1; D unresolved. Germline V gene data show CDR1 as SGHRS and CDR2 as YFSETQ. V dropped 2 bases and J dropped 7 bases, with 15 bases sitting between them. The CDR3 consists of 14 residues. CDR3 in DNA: TGCGCCAGCAGCTTTTTGAGGTTCTCTGGTGAAGCTTTCTTT. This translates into CASSFLRFSGEAFF.

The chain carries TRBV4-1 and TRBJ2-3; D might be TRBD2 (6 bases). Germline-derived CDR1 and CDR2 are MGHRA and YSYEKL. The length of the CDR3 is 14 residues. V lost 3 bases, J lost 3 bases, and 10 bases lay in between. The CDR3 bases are TGCGCCAGCAGCCATGGGGGGTGGACAGATACGCAGTATTTT. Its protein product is CASSHGGWTDTQYF.

CDR3 region: CASSYFRGRGGELFF. The CDR3 nucleotides read TGTGCCAGCAGTTACTTCAGGGGACGCGGCGGGGAGCTGTTTTTT. This chain uses TRBV6-2 or TRBV6-3 with TRBJ2-2, with D possibly being TRBD1 (6 bases). Trimming cost V 1 base and J 7 bases, with 13 bases left between them. The CDR3 runs to 15 residues. The germline CDR1 and CDR2 sequences are MNHEY and SVGEGT.

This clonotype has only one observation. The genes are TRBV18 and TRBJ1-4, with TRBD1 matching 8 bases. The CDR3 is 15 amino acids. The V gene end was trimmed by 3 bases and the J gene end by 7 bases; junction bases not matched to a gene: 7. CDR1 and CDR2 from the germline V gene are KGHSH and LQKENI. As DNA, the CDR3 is TGTGCCAGCTCACCTTCCGGGACAGGCGGTGAAAAACTGTTTTTT. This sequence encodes CASSPSGTGGEKLFF.

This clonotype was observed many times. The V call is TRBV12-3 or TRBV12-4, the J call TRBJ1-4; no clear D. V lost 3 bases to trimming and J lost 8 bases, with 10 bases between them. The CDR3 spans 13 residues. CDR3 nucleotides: TGTGCCAGCAGTTTTTGGGGAGCGGAAAAACTGTTTTTT. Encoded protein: CASSFWGAEKLFF.

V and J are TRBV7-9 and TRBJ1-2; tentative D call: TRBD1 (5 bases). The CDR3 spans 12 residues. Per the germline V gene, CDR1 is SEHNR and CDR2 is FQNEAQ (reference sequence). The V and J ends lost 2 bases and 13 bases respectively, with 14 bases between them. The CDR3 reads CASSLQTMGRTF. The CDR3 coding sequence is TGTGCCAGCAGCTTACAGACTATGGGGCGCACCTTC.

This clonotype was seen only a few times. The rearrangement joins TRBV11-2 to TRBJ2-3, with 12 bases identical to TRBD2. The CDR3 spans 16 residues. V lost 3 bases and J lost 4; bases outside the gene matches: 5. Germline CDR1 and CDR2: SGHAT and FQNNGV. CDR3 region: CASSFGLAGISDTQYF. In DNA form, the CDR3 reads TGTGCCAGCAGCTTCGGACTAGCGGGGATCTCAGATACGCAGTATTTT.

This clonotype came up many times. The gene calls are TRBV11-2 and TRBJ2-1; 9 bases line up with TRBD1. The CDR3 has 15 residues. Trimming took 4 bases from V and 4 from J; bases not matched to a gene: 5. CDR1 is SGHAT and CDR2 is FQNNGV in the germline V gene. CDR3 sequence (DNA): TGTGCCAGCAGCTCCACGGGACAGGGTTACAATGAGCAGTTCTTC. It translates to CASSSTGQGYNEQFF.

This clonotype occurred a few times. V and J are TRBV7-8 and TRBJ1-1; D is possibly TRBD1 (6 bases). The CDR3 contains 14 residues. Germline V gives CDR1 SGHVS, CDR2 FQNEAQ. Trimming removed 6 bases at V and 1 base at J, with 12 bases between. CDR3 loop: CASRKGGPNTEAFF. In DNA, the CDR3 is TGTGCCAGCAGGAAGGGGGGCCCGAACACTGAAGCTTTCTTT.

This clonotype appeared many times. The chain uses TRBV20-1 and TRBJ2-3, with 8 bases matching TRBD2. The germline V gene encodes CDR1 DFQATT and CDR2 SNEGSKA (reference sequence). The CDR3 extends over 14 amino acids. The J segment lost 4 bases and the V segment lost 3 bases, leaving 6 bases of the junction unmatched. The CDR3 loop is CSASGERGSDTQYF. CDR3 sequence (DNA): TGCAGTGCTAGTGGCGAGCGGGGGTCAGATACGCAGTATTTT.

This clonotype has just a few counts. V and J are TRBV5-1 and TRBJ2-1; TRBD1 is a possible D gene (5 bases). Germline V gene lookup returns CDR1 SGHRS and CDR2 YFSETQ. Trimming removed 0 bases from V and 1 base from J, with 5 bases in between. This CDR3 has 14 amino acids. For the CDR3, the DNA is TGCGCCAGCAGCTTGGGACAGTCCTACAATGAGCAGTTCTTC. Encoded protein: CASSLGQSYNEQFF.

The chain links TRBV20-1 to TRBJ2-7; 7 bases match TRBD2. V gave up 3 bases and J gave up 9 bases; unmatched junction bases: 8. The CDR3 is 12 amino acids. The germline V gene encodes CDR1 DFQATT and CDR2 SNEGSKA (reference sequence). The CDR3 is CSASSVGRAQYF. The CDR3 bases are TGCAGTGCTAGCAGCGTGGGGAGGGCGCAGTACTTC.

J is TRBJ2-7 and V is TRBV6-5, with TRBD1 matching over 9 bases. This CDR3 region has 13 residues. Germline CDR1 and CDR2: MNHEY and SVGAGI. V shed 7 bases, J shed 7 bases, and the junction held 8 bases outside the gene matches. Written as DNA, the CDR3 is TGTGCCAGCACTGGGACAGGGAGAGTGGAGCAGTACTTC. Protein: CASTGTGRVEQYF.

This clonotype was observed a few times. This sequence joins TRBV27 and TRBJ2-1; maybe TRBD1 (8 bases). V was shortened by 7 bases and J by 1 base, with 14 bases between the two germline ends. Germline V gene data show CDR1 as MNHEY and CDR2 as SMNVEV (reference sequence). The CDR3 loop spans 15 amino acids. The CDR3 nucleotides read TGTGCCAGCAAAGTACAGGGGGGGTCCTACAATGAGCAGTTCTTC. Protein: CASKVQGGSYNEQFF.

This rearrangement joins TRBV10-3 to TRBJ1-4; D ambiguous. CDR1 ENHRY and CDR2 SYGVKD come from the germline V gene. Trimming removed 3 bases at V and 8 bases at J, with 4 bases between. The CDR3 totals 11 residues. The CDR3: CAISDQEKLFF. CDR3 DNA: TGTGCCATCAGTGATCAGGAAAAACTGTTTTTT.

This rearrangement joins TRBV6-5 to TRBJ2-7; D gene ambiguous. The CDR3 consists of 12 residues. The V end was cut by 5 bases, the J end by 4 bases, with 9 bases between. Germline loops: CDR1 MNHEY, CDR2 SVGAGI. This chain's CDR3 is CASSRDGYEQYF. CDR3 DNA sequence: TGTGCCAGCAGTCGAGACGGTTACGAGCAGTACTTC.

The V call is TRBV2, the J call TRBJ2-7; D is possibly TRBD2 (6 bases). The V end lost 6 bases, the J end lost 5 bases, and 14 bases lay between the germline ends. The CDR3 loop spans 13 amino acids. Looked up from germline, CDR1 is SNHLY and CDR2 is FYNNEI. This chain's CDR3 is CASRRAERDEQYF. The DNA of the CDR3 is TGTGCCAGCAGGAGGGCCGAGCGGGACGAGCAGTACTTC.

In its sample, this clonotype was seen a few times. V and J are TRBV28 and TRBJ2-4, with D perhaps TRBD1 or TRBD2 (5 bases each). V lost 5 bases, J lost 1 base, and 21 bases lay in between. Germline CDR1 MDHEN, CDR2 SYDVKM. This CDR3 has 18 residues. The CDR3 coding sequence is TGTGCCAGCAGTCCTGAGGGGTTAAGGTATGGGGCCAAAAACATTCAGTACTTC. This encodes CASSPEGLRYGAKNIQYF. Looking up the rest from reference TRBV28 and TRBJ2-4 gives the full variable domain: DVKVTQSSRYLVKRTGEKVFLECVQDMDHENMFWYRQDPGLGLRLIYFSYDVKMKEKGDIPEGYSVSREKKERFSLILESASTNQTSMYLCASSPEGLRYGAKNIQYFGAGTRLSVL.

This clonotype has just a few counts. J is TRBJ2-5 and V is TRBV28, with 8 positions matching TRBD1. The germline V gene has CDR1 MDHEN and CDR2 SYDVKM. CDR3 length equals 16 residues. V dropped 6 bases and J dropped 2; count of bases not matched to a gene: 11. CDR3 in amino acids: CASRPTRGRLQETQYF. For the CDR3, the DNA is TGTGCCAGCAGACCCACCAGGGGGCGGCTACAAGAGACCCAGTACTTC.

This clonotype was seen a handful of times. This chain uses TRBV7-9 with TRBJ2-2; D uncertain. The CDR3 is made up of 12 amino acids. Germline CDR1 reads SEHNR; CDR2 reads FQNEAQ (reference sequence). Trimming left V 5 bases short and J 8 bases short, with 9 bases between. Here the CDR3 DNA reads TGTGCCAGCAGCCTCCATCAGGGGGAGCTGTTTTTT. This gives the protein CASSLHQGELFF.

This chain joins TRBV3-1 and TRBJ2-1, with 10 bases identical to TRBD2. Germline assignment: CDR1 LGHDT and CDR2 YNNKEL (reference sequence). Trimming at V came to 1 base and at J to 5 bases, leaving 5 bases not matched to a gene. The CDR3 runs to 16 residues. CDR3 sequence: CASSQGLAGDHNEQFF. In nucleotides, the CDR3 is TGTGCCAGCAGCCAAGGGCTAGCGGGGGACCACAATGAGCAGTTCTTC.

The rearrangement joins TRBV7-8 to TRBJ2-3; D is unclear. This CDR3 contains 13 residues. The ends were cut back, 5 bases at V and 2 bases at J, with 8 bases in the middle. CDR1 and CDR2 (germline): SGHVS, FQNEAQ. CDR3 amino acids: CASSPRVTDTQYF. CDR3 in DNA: TGTGCCAGCAGCCCCCGGGTCACAGATACGCAGTATTTT.

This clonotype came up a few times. The CDR3 region is CSVEGSANYGYTF. Here the CDR3 DNA reads TGCAGCGTTGAGGGCTCCGCTAACTATGGCTACACCTTC. This chain connects TRBV29-1 to TRBJ1-2; D uncertain. This CDR3 comprises 13 residues. Looked up from germline, CDR1 is SQVTM and CDR2 is ANQGSEA. V was trimmed by 3 bases and J by 0 bases, leaving 8 bases between them.

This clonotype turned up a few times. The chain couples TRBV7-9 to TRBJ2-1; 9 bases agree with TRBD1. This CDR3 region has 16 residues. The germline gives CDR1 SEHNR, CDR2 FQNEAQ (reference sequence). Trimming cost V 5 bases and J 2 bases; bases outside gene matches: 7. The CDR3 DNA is TGTGCCAGCAGCCCCTGGACAGGGGAGGCCTACAATGAGCAGTTCTTC. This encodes CASSPWTGEAYNEQFF.